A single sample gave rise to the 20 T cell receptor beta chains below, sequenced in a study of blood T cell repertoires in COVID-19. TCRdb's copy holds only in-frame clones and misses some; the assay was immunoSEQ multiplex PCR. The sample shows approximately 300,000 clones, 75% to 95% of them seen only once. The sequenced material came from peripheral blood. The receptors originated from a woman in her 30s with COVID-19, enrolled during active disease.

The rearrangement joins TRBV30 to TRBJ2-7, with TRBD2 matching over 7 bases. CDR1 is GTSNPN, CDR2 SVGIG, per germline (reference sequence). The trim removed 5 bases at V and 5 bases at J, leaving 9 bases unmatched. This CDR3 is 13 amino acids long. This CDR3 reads CAWDGGIVDEQYF. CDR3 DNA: TGTGCCTGGGACGGGGGGATTGTGGACGAGCAGTACTTC.

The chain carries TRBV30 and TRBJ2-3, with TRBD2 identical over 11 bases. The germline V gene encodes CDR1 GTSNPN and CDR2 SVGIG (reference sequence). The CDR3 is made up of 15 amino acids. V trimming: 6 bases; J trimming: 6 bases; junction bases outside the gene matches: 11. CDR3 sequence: CACGTLAGVMDTQYF. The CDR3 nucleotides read TGTGCCTGCGGTACACTAGCGGGAGTAATGGATACGCAGTATTTT.

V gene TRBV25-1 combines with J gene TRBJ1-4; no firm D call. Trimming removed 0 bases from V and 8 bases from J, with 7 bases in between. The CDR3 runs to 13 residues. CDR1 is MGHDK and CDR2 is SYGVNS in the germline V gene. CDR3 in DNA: TGTGCCAGCAGTGAATATGTACAGGAAAAACTGTTTTTT. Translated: CASSEYVQEKLFF. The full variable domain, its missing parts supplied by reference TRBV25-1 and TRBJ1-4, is EADIYQTPRYLVIGTGKKITLECSQTMGHDKMYWYQQDPGMELHLIHYSYGVNSTEKGDLSSESTVSRIRTEHFPLTLESARPSHTSQYLCASSEYVQEKLFFGSGTQLSVL.

Here the CDR3 DNA reads TGTGCCACCAGCGGTACTCGGACTAGCGGGAGCACAGATACGCAGTATTTT. The encoded protein is CATSGTRTSGSTDTQYF. V is TRBV15 and J is TRBJ2-3, with 11 bases that match TRBD2. Germline V gene data show CDR1 as LNHNV and CDR2 as YYDKDF (reference sequence). The CDR3 loop spans 17 amino acids. The ends lost 5 bases at V and 0 bases at J; junction bases unmatched: 7.

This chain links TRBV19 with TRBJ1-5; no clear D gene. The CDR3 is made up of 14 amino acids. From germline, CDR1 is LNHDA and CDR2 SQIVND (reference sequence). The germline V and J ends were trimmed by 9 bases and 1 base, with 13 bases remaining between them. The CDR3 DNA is TGTGCCAGCAACCGGGGTAAGAGCAATCAGCCCCAGCATTTT. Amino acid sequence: CASNRGKSNQPQHF.

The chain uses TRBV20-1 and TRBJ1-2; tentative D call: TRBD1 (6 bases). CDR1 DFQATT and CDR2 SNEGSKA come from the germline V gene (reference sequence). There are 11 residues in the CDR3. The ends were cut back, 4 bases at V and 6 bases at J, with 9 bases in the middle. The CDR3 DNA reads TGCAGTGCTAACCACAGGGATGGCTACACCTTC. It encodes CSANHRDGYTF.

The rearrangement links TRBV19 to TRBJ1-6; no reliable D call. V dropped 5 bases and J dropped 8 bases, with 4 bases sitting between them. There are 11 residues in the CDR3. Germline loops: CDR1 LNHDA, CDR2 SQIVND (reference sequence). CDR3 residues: CASSADSPLHF. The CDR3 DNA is TGTGCCAGTAGTGCGGATTCACCCCTCCACTTT. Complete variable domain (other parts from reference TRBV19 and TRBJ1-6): DGGITQSPKYLFRKEGQNVTLSCEQNLNHDAMYWYRQDPGQGLRLIYYSQIVNDFQKGDIAEGYSVSREKKESFPLTVTSAQKNPTAFYLCASSADSPLHFGNGTRLTVT.

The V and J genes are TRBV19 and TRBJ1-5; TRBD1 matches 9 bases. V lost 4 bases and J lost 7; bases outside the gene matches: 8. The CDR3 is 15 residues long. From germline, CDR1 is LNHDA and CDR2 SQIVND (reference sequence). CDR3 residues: CASSRTQGAGQPQHF. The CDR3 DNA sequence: TGTGCCAGTAGTAGAACACAGGGGGCTGGACAGCCCCAGCATTTT.

The CDR3 region is CASSEALGGSGNTIYF. The DNA of the CDR3 is TGTGCCAGCAGTGAAGCGCTAGGTGGCTCTGGAAACACCATATATTTT. The chain has TRBV6-1 and TRBJ1-3; D is uncertain. Per germline, CDR1 MNHNS and CDR2 SASEGT. The CDR3 is 16 amino acids. Trimming took 0 bases from V and 0 from J, leaving 9 bases between them.

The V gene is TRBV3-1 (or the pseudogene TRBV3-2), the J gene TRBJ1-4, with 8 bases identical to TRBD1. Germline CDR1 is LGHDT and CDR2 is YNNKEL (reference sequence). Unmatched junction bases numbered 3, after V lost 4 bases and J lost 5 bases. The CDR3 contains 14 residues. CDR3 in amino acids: CASSRTGRNEKLFF. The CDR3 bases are TGTGCCAGCAGCCGGACAGGGAGGAATGAAAAACTGTTTTTT.

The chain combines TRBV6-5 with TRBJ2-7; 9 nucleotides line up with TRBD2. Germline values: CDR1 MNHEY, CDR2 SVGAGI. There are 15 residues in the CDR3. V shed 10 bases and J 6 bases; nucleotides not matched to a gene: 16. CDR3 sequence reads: CATLLGGRASGEQYF. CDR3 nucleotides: TGTGCCACCCTGCTAGGCGGGAGGGCCTCTGGCGAGCAGTACTTC.

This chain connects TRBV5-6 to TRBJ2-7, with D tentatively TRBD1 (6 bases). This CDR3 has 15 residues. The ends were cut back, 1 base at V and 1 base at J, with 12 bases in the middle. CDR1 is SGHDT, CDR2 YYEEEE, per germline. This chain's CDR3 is CASSLLTGLSYEQYF. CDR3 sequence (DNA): TGTGCCAGCAGCTTGTTAACAGGGCTATCCTACGAGCAGTACTTC.

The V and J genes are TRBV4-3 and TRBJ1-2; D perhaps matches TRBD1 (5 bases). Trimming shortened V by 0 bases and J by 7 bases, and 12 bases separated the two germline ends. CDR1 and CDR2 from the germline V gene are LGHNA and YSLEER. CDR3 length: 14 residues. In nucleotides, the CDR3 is TGCGCCAGCAGCCAAGACGTAGGGGTCGGTGGCTACACCTTC. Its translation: CASSQDVGVGGYTF.

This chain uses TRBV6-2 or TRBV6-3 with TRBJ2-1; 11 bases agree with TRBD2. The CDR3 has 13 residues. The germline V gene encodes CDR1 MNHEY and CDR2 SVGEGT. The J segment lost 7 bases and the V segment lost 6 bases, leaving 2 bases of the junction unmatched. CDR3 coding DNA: TGTGCCAGCAGGCCTAGCGGGAGGAATGAGCAGTTCTTC. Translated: CASRPSGRNEQFF.

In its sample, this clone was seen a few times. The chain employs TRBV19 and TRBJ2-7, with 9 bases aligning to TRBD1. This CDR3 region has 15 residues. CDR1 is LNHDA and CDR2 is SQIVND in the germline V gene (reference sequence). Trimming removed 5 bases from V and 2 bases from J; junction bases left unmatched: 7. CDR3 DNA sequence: TGTGCCAGTAGTGCATTTGGGACAGGGCCCTACGAGCAGTACTTC. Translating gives CASSAFGTGPYEQYF.

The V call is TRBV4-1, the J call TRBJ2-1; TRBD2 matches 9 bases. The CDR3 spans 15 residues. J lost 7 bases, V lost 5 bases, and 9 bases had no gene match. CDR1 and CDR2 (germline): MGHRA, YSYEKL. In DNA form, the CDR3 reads TGCGCCAGCAGCGTCGTAGCGGGAGTTGAGAATGAGCAGTTCTTC. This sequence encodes CASSVVAGVENEQFF.

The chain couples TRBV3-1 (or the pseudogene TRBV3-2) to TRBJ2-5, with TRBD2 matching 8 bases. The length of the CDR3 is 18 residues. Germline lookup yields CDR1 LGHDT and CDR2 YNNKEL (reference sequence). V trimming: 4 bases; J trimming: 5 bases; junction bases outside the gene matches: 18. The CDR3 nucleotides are TGTGCCAGCAGCCGGGGCGGGAGGTCCCCGGCTACGATGGAGACCCAGTACTTC. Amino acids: CASSRGGRSPATMETQYF.

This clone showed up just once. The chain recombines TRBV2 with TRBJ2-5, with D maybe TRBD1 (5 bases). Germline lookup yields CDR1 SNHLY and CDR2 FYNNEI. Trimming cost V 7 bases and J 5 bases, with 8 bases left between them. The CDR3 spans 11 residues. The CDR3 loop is CASTAGETQYF. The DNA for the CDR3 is TGTGCCAGCACGGCAGGGGAGACCCAGTACTTC.

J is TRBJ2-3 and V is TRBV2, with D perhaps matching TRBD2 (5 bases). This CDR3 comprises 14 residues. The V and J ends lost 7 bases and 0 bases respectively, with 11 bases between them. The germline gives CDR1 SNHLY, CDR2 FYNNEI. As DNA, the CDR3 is TGTGCCAGCAATCTGCAGCGGAGCACAGATACGCAGTATTTT. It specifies CASNLQRSTDTQYF.

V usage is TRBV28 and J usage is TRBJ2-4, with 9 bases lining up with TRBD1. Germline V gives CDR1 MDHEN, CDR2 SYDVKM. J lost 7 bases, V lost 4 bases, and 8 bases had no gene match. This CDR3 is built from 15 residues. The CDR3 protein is CASSSSGTGWNIQYF. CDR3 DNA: TGTGCCAGCAGTTCCTCCGGGACAGGGTGGAACATTCAGTACTTC.